The 14 T cell receptor beta chains reported below all come from one sample, sequenced in a study of T cell responses to AZD1222 COVID-19 vaccine. Generated by immunoSEQ multiplex PCR, the TCRdb table keeps only in-frame clones and is missing some. The sample yields roughly 150,000 clones, around 89% seen once. Sample: peripheral blood, taken on day 0 of AZD1222 vaccination. Receptors were obtained from an adult in good health.

The CDR3 sequence: CASLQGYSNQPQHF. The CDR3 DNA follows: TGTGCCAGCCTCCAGGGCTATAGCAATCAGCCCCAGCATTTT. V and J are TRBV3-1 (or the pseudogene TRBV3-2) and TRBJ1-5; tentatively, D is TRBD1 (5 bases). CDR3 length equals 14 residues. The germline CDR1 and CDR2 sequences are LGHDT and YNNKEL (reference sequence). V was trimmed by 8 bases and J by 0 bases, leaving 11 bases between them.

The CDR3 DNA is TGTGCCAGCAGGATCGACAGGATCCAAGAGACCCAGTACTTC. As protein: CASRIDRIQETQYF. The rearrangement uses TRBV6-5 and TRBJ2-5; D is possibly TRBD1 (6 bases). Germline CDR1 is MNHEY and CDR2 is SVGAGI. The CDR3 has 14 amino acids. V shed 6 bases and J shed 1 base, with 12 bases lying between them.

V gene TRBV3-1 (or the pseudogene TRBV3-2) combines with J gene TRBJ1-1; maybe TRBD1 (5 bases). This CDR3 contains 12 residues. The V gene's germline CDR1 is LGHDT and CDR2 YNNKEL (reference sequence). Trimming stripped 6 bases from V and 8 bases from J, with 13 bases between. CDR3 in amino acids: CASSRGTVEAFF. CDR3 DNA sequence: TGTGCCAGCAGTCGGGGGACCGTGGAAGCTTTCTTT.

CDR3 in DNA: TGTGCCAGCAGCTTGGGACCCGGGACTAGCGGGACCTACGAGCAGTACTTC. It yields the protein CASSLGPGTSGTYEQYF. This rearrangement joins TRBV5-5 to TRBJ2-7; 13 nucleotides line up with TRBD2. The CDR3 spans 17 residues. The V and J ends lost 0 bases and 2 bases, in that order; junction bases with no gene match: 5. Germline CDR1 and CDR2: SGHKS and YYEKEE (reference sequence).

The chain is built from TRBV5-4 and TRBJ1-3, with D tentatively TRBD1 (6 bases). Germline CDR1 and CDR2: SGHNT and YYREEE (reference sequence). The CDR3 consists of 16 residues. Trimming removed 4 bases at V and 0 bases at J, with 14 bases between. The CDR3 loop reads CASSKEQGPSGNTIYF. As DNA, the CDR3 is TGTGCCAGCAGCAAAGAACAGGGTCCCTCTGGAAACACCATATATTTT.

This clone was observed a single time. The rearrangement joins TRBV2 to TRBJ1-1; D remains ambiguous. V lost 10 bases, J lost 0 bases, and 12 bases lay in between. The CDR3 consists of 13 residues. The germline V gene has CDR1 SNHLY and CDR2 FYNNEI. The CDR3 DNA reads as TGTGCCACAAAAACATCCTTGAACACTGAAGCTTTCTTT. Encoded protein: CATKTSLNTEAFF.

This chain links TRBV4-3 with TRBJ1-4; 8 bases align to TRBD1. This CDR3 contains 16 residues. With V trimmed by 1 base and J by 7 bases, 8 bases remained unmatched. Germline CDR1 LGHNA, CDR2 YSLEER. The CDR3 nucleotides are TGCGCCAGCAGCCAAGCAGGGGGCCGGGTAGGTGAAAAACTGTTTTTT. Amino acids: CASSQAGGRVGEKLFF.

This rearrangement joins TRBV9 to TRBJ1-2, with D perhaps matching TRBD1 (5 bases). The V gene lost 0 bases and the J gene lost 4 bases, with 10 bases spanning the gap. Germline V gives CDR1 SGDLS, CDR2 YYNGEE. The CDR3 is 14 residues long. The CDR3 here is CASSVDGGGYGYTF. The CDR3, as DNA: TGTGCCAGCAGCGTAGATGGGGGGGGCTATGGCTACACCTTC.

The CDR3 DNA reads TGTGCCAGCAGGGAGCTTAACTATGGCTACACCTTC. Translated: CASRELNYGYTF. The J gene is TRBJ1-2, the V gene TRBV28; D gene uncertain. The germline V and J ends were trimmed by 6 bases and 1 base, with 6 bases remaining between them. Germline CDR1 reads MDHEN; CDR2 reads SYDVKM. The CDR3 has 12 amino acids.

The chain has TRBV2 and TRBJ1-1; the D is unclear. There are 11 residues in the CDR3. From germline, CDR1 is SNHLY and CDR2 FYNNEI. With 2 bases removed from V and 8 bases from J, the gap between germline ends came to 6 bases. CDR3 loop: CASSELTEAFF. CDR3 nucleotide sequence: TGTGCCAGCAGTGAACTAACCGAAGCTTTCTTT.

This rearrangement joins TRBV30 to TRBJ1-2; the D gene is possibly TRBD1 (6 bases). V was trimmed by 0 bases and J by 4 bases, leaving 9 bases between them. The CDR3 is made up of 13 amino acids. Germline CDR1 reads GTSNPN; CDR2 reads SVGIG (reference sequence). In nucleotides, the CDR3 is TGTGCCTGGAGTGTTGCCAGGGGCTATGGCTACACCTTC. Residues: CAWSVARGYGYTF.

The chain couples TRBV4-2 to TRBJ2-1; 10 positions match TRBD2. The CDR3 has 16 residues. V was pared by 0 bases and J by 2 bases, with 1 base of the junction left unmatched. Per germline, CDR1 LGHNA and CDR2 YNFKEQ. The CDR3: CASSQDGTSAYNEQFF. CDR3 nucleotide sequence: TGTGCCAGCAGCCAAGATGGGACTAGCGCCTACAATGAGCAGTTCTTC.

This clone was recorded only once. This chain links TRBV3-1 (or the pseudogene TRBV3-2) with TRBJ1-2, with D tentatively TRBD1 (6 bases). Per germline, CDR1 LGHDT and CDR2 YNNKEL (reference sequence). V lost 4 bases and J 8 bases, leaving 14 bases between the germline ends. The CDR3 spans 13 residues. The CDR3 coding sequence is TGTGCCAGCAGCCCAAGGGGGGGGCAAGGCTACACCTTC. Its protein product is CASSPRGGQGYTF.

The chain carries TRBV30 and TRBJ1-4; D not certain. The CDR3 is 10 amino acids. Trimming shortened V by 1 base and J by 14 bases, and 8 bases separated the two germline ends. Germline V gene data show CDR1 as GTSNPN and CDR2 as SVGIG (reference sequence). CDR3 in amino acids: CAWSGNLLFF. In DNA form, the CDR3 reads TGTGCCTGGAGTGGGAACTTGCTGTTTTTT.